This T cell receptor beta chain originates from a study of OX40 agonist ivuxolimab in advanced cancers. Study-wide background: Treatment received earlier with anti-PD-1, anti-PD-L1 or anti-CTLA-4 agents was allowed, and more than 35% had some. The study's findings and limits: The CD4+ and CD8+ T cells in the blood had expanded clonally by week 6 at 0.1 to 3.0 mg/kg.

The method was immunoSEQ multiplex PCR; TCRdb's version includes in-frame clones alone and lacks a portion of them. Of about 60,000 clones listed, approximately 87% are singletons. Unmatched junction bases numbered 5, after V lost 3 bases and J lost 5 bases. This CDR3 is 15 amino acids long. Germline CDR1 reads SEHNR; CDR2 reads FQNEAQ (reference sequence). Of note for this clone: Its matching antigen is unknown.

This TCR was sampled from an adult with an advanced solid tumor such as melanoma, head and neck, liver or kidney cancer. This material consisted of CD4+ or CD8+ T cells sorted from blood, taken in a trial of the OX40 agonist ivuxolimab. The chain couples TRBV7-9 to TRBJ2-5, with 11 positions matching TRBD2. The DNA of the CDR3 is TGTGCCAGCAGCTTGCCCCTAGCGGGGGGCGAGACCCAGTACTTC. Its translation: CASSLPLAGGETQYF.